This T cell receptor beta chain was profiled in a study of OX40 agonist ivuxolimab in advanced cancers. CDR3 size: 11 residues. V was cut by 5 bases and J by 7 bases, with 12 bases left in between. Germline V gene sequence: CDR1 GTSNPN, CDR2 SVGIG (reference sequence). Profiling relied on immunoSEQ multiplex PCR, and the TCRdb table lists in-frame clones only, not all of them. The data hold tens of thousands of clones, with about nine tenths observed a single time. The TCR sequence derives from an adult with an advanced solid tumor such as melanoma, head and neck, liver or kidney cancer. Sequences were derived from CD4+ or CD8+ T cells sorted from blood, sampled in a trial of the OX40 agonist ivuxolimab. The chain recombines TRBV30 with TRBJ2-7; D unclear. CDR3 in amino acids: CAWGAGWEQYF. As DNA, the CDR3 is TGTGCCTGGGGAGCAGGTTGGGAGCAGTACTTC.